The entry below gives a single TCR beta chain sequence along with its context. In this sample, this clonotype turned up many times. It lacks a known antigen. Within one base of it there is no much larger clone, and no base qualities were kept. The sample belongs to a study of T cells in Graves' hyperthyroidism and ophthalmopathy (dated by TCRdb to the late 2010s). As for the study more broadly: Peripheral blood was sampled at the time of initial diagnosis, prior to any treatment. TCR V-J signatures able to tell the groups apart were searched for in a discovery cohort of some 100 patients, of whom more than 40 had Graves' ophthalmopathy and roughly 57 had stable Graves' hyperthyroidism. Prospective prediction of ophthalmopathy was tested in an independent validation cohort consisting of fewer than 20 hyperthyroidism patients and about 17 patients who later progressed to ophthalmopathy. The approximately 100 discovery patients were divided at random into training and test sets in a 7:3 ratio. The study also compared thyroid tissue and blood T-cell repertoires from a handful of Graves' hyperthyroidism patients. Following sampling, methimazole starting at 30 mg daily was given to hyperthyroidism patients, and high-dose intravenous methylprednisolone was given to ophthalmopathy patients. The paper describes TCR Vbeta CDR3 sequencing of 120 to 150 peripheral blood samples, made up of 43 ophthalmopathy patients, over 70 hyperthyroidism patients and 17 progressor patients. Broad study findings and their caveats: In validation, the model predicted progression to ophthalmopathy a median of approximately 6.3 months before onset, with 65% to 71% sensitivity and 72.22% specificity. Ophthalmopathy was separated from stable hyperthyroidism by a 13 V-J signature model, with just over 85% sensitivity and approximately 81% specificity obtained in cross-validation and 80%/75% obtained in testing. No statistical method was used to set the sample size in advance, and investigators knew the group allocation. Blood samples also contained most of the expanded thyroid clonotypes (frequency above 0.001), which suggests that blood repertoires may reflect thyroid immune responses.

Moderately to severely active disease, a Clinical Activity Score of at least 3, a NOSPECS grade of at least 4, and a duration under 3 months were present in ophthalmopathy patients. The study excluded patients with uncontrolled infections, other autoimmune diseases, pregnancy or lactation. Clinical symptoms, serum thyroxine and TRAb, thyroid ultrasound, and orbital computed tomography formed the basis for the diagnoses. PBMCs were isolated from about 10 ml of fresh peripheral blood by Ficoll-Paque density gradient centrifugation. Total RNA was extracted using Trizol reagent, and RNA quality was assessed on an Agilent 2100 Bioanalyzer. Amplification of TCR beta CDR3 regions was carried out from RNA transcripts. The TCR CDR3 was subjected to a first round of RT-PCR using the HTBI primer set and the Qiagen OneStep RT-PCR kit. The libraries were constructed in a second round of multiplex PCR and then size-selected and purified. Libraries were sequenced paired-end with 100 bp reads on an Illumina HiSeq2000. From the authors' description of their analysis: SOAPnuke was used to process the raw data, throwing out any read that contained adapters or uncalled bases, had a mean Phred below 15, or lacked an exact constant-primer or identifier match. High-quality paired reads were merged with COPE v1.2.5, and unique nucleotide sequences were defined as clonotypes. MiTCR v1.1 was used to align the clonotypes against IMGT TRBV, TRBD and TRBJ reference segments. Analysis was restricted to V-J combinations with a frequency above 0.0001, which covered 99% to 99.2% of repertoires. The TCS score was defined as the ratio of F50 (clonal expansion) to E x V (chaos), calculated using BLOSUM62-based TCRdist between CDR3 peptides within each V-J. Welch's t-statistics and random forest reduced 514 V-J features to 13, which were used in a naive Bayes classifier (R e1071). TCRdb reran the public reads through fastp at Q25 and MiXCR, keeping productive beta chains. For every CDR3 protein sequence, its rows merge into one entry that carries the most common genes and DNA. TCRdb, rather than the study authors, made the V and J calls. The sample has approximately 690,000 distinct CDR3 sequences on record, roughly 20% of them singletons. The ten largest clones take up under 35% of the sample.

V is cut by 5 bases and J by 4 bases, and the space between the germline ends is 21 bases. Based on the germline V gene, the CDR1 and CDR2 sequences are SGHNT and YENEEA. Spanning cysteine to phenylalanine, the CDR3 consists of 17 amino acids. Just the 51-base CDR3 DNA is kept, in frame starting at base 1. The clonotype originates from a man between 25 and 39 years old with Graves' ophthalmopathy. Sequencing was done on a sample of blood. The chain is made from TRBV11-3 and TRBJ2-1, with the D call perhaps TRBD1 or TRBD2, each one matching 5 bases. The CDR3 region: CASSPPGGDPGYNEQFF. The sequenced DNA is TGTGCCAGCAGCCCACCAGGAGGAGACCCAGGGTACAATGAGCAGTTCTTC.